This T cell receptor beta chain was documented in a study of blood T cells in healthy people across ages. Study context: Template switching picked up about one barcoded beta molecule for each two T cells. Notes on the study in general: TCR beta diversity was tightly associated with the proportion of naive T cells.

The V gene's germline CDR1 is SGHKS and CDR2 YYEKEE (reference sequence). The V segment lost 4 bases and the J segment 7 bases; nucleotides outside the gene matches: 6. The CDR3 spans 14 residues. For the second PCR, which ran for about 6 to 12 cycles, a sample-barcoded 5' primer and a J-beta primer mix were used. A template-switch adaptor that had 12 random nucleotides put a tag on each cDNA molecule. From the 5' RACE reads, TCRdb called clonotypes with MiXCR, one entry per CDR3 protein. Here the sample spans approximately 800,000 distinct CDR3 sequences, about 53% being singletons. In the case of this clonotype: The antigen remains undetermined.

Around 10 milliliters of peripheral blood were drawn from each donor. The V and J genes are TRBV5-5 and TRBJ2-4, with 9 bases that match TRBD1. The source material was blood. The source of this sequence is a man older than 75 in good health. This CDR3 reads CASSPQGADNIQYF. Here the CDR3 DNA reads TGTGCCAGCAGCCCACAGGGGGCTGACAACATTCAGTACTTC.